Below, 2 T cell receptor beta chains from the same sample are listed, as sequenced in a study of beta chain features in type 1 diabetes. Study observations and caveats: The study found moderately but significantly shorter TCRB CDR3s in all four CD4+ subsets of Type 1 diabetes patients.

Investigators reverse transcribed all isolated RNA, so they sequenced expressed TCRB transcripts. The assay was immunoSEQ multiplex PCR, and TCRdb's table has in-frame clones only and misses some. The table records around 53,000 clones, just under 65% of them present only once. Their antigens are not known. Sequencing was done on a sample of stem cell memory CD4+ T cells from blood. Receptor source: a woman aged 30 to 39 with type 1 diabetes.

This clone was recorded a few times. This rearrangement joins TRBV2 to TRBJ1-1; a weak D match, TRBD1 (6 bases). CDR3 size: 14 residues. CDR1 SNHLY and CDR2 FYNNEI come from the germline V gene. V was shortened by 5 bases and J by 1 base, with 11 bases between the two germline ends. The CDR3 is CASSSQGTNTEAFF. CDR3 nucleotide sequence: TGTGCCAGCAGTTCACAGGGTACGAACACTGAAGCTTTCTTT.

The rearrangement uses TRBV5-5 and TRBJ2-5; no definite D call. The CDR3 totals 14 residues. Germline V lookup: CDR1 SGHKS, CDR2 YYEKEE (reference sequence). The V gene lost 6 bases and the J gene lost 4 bases, with 16 bases spanning the gap. The CDR3 sequence is CASKDKPELETQYF. CDR3 nucleotide sequence: TGTGCCAGCAAAGACAAGCCAGAATTAGAGACCCAGTACTTC.